These 15 T cell receptor beta chains originate from one sample sequenced in a study of T cells in Graves' hyperthyroidism and ophthalmopathy. Authors of the study amplified TCR beta CDR3 regions from RNA transcripts. Initially, a first-round RT-PCR of the TCR CDR3 employed the HTBI primer set. In TCRdb, the multiplex PCR reads were re-called with MiXCR into one record per CDR3 protein. The table shows fewer than 900,000 distinct CDR3 sequences, with roughly a sixth occurring only once. Specimen: blood. These receptors all stem from a woman aged 50 to 60 with Graves' hyperthyroidism that later progressed to Graves' ophthalmopathy.

At least ten counts were recorded for this clonotype. The chain joins TRBV9 to TRBJ2-1; unclear D gene. V was clipped by 3 bases and J by 7 bases, with 8 bases between them. The CDR3 contains 12 residues. Germline CDR1 SGDLS, CDR2 YYNGEE. This CDR3 is CASSGDPNEQFF. The DNA for the CDR3 is TGTGCCAGCAGCGGGGATCCAAATGAGCAGTTCTTC.

This clonotype was seen more than once but under ten times. The chain recombines TRBV6-1 with TRBJ2-3, with D perhaps TRBD1 (5 bases). Germline V gene data show CDR1 as MNHNS and CDR2 as SASEGT. The CDR3 spans 13 residues. V was cut by 6 bases and J by 6 bases, with 13 bases left in between. CDR3 residues: CASRNLGVDTQYF. DNA of the CDR3: TGTGCCAGCAGAAACTTAGGGGTGGATACGCAGTATTTT.

In its sample, this clonotype was seen many times. The rearrangement links TRBV19 to TRBJ1-1; 7 bases line up with TRBD1. Germline V gene data show CDR1 as LNHDA and CDR2 as SQIVND (reference sequence). This CDR3 has 13 residues. V lost 9 bases and J lost 1; bases outside the gene matches: 5. The CDR3 bases are TGTGCCAGCAGCGGGACAGCGAACACTGAAGCTTTCTTT. Translation gives CASSGTANTEAFF.

This clonotype appeared many times. The V call is TRBV7-9, the J call TRBJ2-3, with 7 bases fitting TRBD1. The germline gives CDR1 SEHNR, CDR2 FQNEAQ (reference sequence). The CDR3 consists of 16 residues. The J segment lost 2 bases and the V segment lost 3 bases, leaving 8 bases of the junction unmatched. The CDR3 reads CASSFWPGQTTDTQYF. The CDR3 nucleotides are TGTGCCAGCAGCTTTTGGCCGGGACAGACCACAGATACGCAGTATTTT.

V is TRBV6-2 or TRBV6-3 and J is TRBJ1-1; D is unclear. Germline CDR1 MNHEY, CDR2 SVGEGT. The CDR3 consists of 12 residues. V lost 8 bases, J lost 10 bases, and 17 bases lay in between. The CDR3 region has the DNA TGTGCCAGCCGAGATAATGGGTTTGGAGCTTTCTTT. Encoded protein: CASRDNGFGAFF.

Only a few counts were recorded for this clonotype. The chain links TRBV5-8 to TRBJ1-1; D perhaps matches TRBD1 (5 bases). The germline V gene has CDR1 SGHTS and CDR2 YDEGEE. This CDR3 comprises 12 residues. Trimming took off 1 base at V and 7 bases at J, with 8 bases between the two ends. CDR3: CASSLIRGEAFF. The DNA for the CDR3 is TGTGCCAGCAGCTTGATAAGGGGTGAAGCTTTCTTT.

This clonotype was recorded at least ten times. The rearrangement joins TRBV6-1 to TRBJ2-7; 7 positions match TRBD1. The CDR3 consists of 16 residues. In germline, CDR1 is MNHNS, CDR2 SASEGT. Germline trimming cut 5 bases from V and 2 bases from J; bases unmatched to any gene: 12. CDR3 DNA sequence: TGTGCCAGCAGTTCCACCTTCGACAGGGTGACCTACGAGCAGTACTTC. Protein sequence: CASSSTFDRVTYEQYF.

This clonotype has a handful of counts. This sequence joins TRBV2 and TRBJ1-4, with TRBD1 matching 8 bases. Unmatched junction bases numbered 11, after V lost 3 bases and J lost 8 bases. The CDR3 spans 16 residues. CDR1 and CDR2 (germline): SNHLY, FYNNEI. The CDR3 region is CASSEEDREGWEKLFF. For the CDR3, the DNA is TGTGCCAGCAGTGAGGAGGACAGGGAGGGCTGGGAAAAACTGTTTTTT. Complete variable domain (other parts from reference TRBV2 and TRBJ1-4): EPEVTQTPSHQVTQMGQEVILRCVPISNHLYFYWYRQILGQKVEFLVSFYNNEISEKSEIFDDQFSVERPDGSNFTLKIRSTKLEDSAMYFCASSEEDREGWEKLFFGSGTQLSVL.

This clonotype was observed a few times. A much larger clone differs from this one at a single base, so this may be a read error. The chain uses TRBV27 and TRBJ2-1; D may match TRBD1 or TRBD2 (7 bases each). This CDR3 is 12 amino acids long. From germline, CDR1 is MNHEY and CDR2 SMNVEV (reference sequence). V gave up 4 bases and J gave up 9 bases, with 10 bases separating them. DNA of the CDR3: TGTGCCAGCAGTTCAGGGGGGGGTGAGCAGTTCTTC. Translated, it gives CASSSGGGEQFF.

A word on this clonotype: Being one base from a much bigger clone, this may be a read error. V usage is TRBV12-3 or TRBV12-4 and J usage is TRBJ1-5; D gene ambiguous. CDR3 length: 13 residues. CDR3: CTSSLAYGQPQHF. CDR3 nucleotides: TGTACCAGCAGTTTAGCGTATGGACAGCCCCAGCATTTT.

In its sample, this clonotype was seen many times. This chain joins TRBV5-1 and TRBJ1-1; no clear D gene. The germline CDR1 and CDR2 sequences are SGHRS and YFSETQ. CDR3 size: 12 residues. V was shortened by 0 bases and J by 7 bases, with 7 bases between the two germline ends. The CDR3 loop is CASSLEGYEAFF. In DNA, the CDR3 is TGCGCCAGCAGCTTGGAGGGATATGAAGCTTTCTTT.

V and J are TRBV7-2 and TRBJ1-5, with D hard to call. Germline V gene lookup returns CDR1 SGHTA and CDR2 FQGNSA. With 4 bases removed from V and 3 bases from J, the gap between germline ends came to 13 bases. The CDR3 is made up of 15 amino acids. The CDR3 spells CASSSGVKDNQPQHF. CDR3 sequence (DNA): TGTGCCAGCAGCTCCGGGGTAAAGGACAATCAGCCCCAGCATTTT.

This clonotype was recorded many times. The V call is TRBV7-2, the J call TRBJ2-7; D gene unclear. This CDR3 is 11 amino acids long. The V gene's germline CDR1 is SGHTA and CDR2 FQGNSA. The germline V and J ends were trimmed by 5 bases and 3 bases, with 5 bases remaining between them. The CDR3 loop reads CASSHLYEQYF. CDR3 coding DNA: TGTGCCAGCAGCCACCTCTACGAGCAGTACTTC.

The V and J genes are TRBV11-3 and TRBJ2-3; D uncertain. The V end lost 5 bases, the J end lost 4 bases, and 13 bases lay between the germline ends. The CDR3 loop spans 14 amino acids. Per the germline V gene, CDR1 is SGHNT and CDR2 is YENEEA. The DNA for the CDR3 is TGTGCCAGCAGCCCGGGTATAGGGTCAGATACGCAGTATTTT. This encodes CASSPGIGSDTQYF. The full variable domain, its missing parts supplied by reference TRBV11-3 and TRBJ2-3, is EAGVVQSPRYKIIEKKQPVAFWCNPISGHNTLYWYLQNLGQGPELLIRYENEEAVDDSQLPKDRFSAERLKGVDSTLKIQPAELGDSAVYLCASSPGIGSDTQYFGPGTRLTVL.

The rearrangement uses TRBV20-1 and TRBJ1-2; 8 nucleotides match TRBD1. The length of the CDR3 is 11 residues. CDR1 is DFQATT, CDR2 SNEGSKA, per germline (reference sequence). The ends lost 5 bases at V and 8 bases at J; junction bases unmatched: 4. The CDR3 coding sequence is TGCAGTGCTTTGACAGGGGTCGGCTACACCTTC. It encodes CSALTGVGYTF.